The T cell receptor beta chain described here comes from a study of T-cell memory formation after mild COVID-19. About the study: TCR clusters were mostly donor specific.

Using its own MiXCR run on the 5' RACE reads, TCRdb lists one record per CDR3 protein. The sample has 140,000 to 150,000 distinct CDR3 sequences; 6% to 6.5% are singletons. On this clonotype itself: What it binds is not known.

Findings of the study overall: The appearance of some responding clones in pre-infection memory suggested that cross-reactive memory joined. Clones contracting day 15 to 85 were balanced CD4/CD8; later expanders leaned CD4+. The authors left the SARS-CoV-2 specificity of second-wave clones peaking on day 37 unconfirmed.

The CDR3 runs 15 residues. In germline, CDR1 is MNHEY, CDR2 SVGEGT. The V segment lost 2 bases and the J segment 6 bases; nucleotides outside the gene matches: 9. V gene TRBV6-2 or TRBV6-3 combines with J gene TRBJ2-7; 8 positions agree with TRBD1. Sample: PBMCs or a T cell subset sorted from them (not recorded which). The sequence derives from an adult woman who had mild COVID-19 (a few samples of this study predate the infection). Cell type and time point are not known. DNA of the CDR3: TGTGCCAGCAGTTACCCCCGGACAGGGACAAGCGAGCAGTACTTC. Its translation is CASSYPRTGTSEQYF.